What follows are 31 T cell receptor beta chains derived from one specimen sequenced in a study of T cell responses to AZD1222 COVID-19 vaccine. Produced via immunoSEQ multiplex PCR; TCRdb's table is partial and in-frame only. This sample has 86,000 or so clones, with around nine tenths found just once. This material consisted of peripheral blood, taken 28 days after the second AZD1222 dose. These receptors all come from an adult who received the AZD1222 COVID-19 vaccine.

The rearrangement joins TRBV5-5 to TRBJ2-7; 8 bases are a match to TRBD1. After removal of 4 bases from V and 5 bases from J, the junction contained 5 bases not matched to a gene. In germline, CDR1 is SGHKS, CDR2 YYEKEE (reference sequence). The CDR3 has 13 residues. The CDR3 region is CASSPSDRDEQYF. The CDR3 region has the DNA TGTGCCAGCAGCCCCTCGGACAGGGACGAGCAGTACTTC.

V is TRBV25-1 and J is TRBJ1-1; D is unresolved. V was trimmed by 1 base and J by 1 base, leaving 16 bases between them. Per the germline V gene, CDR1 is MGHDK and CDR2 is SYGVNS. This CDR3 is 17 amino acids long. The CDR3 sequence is CASSESPGRNKNTEAFF. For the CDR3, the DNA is TGTGCCAGCAGTGAATCCCCCGGACGGAACAAGAACACTGAAGCTTTCTTT. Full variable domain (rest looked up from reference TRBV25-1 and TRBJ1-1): EADIYQTPRYLVIGTGKKITLECSQTMGHDKMYWYQQDPGMELHLIHYSYGVNSTEKGDLSSESTVSRIRTEHFPLTLESARPSHTSQYLCASSESPGRNKNTEAFFGQGTRLTVV.

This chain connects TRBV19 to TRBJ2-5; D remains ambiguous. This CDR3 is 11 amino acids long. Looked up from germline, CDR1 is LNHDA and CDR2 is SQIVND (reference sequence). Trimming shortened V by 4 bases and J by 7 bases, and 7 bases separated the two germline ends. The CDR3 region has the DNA TGTGCCAGTAGTAGTCTGCGGACCCAGTACTTC. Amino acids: CASSSLRTQYF. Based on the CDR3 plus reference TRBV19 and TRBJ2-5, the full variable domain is DGGITQSPKYLFRKEGQNVTLSCEQNLNHDAMYWYRQDPGQGLRLIYYSQIVNDFQKGDIAEGYSVSREKKESFPLTVTSAQKNPTAFYLCASSSLRTQYFGPGTRLLVL.

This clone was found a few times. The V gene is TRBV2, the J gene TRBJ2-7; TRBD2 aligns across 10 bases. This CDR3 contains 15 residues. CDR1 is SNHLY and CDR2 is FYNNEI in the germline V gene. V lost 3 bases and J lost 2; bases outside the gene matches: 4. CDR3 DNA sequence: TGTGCCAGCAGTGAGGCAGCGGGAGGGCCCTACGAGCAGTACTTC. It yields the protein CASSEAAGGPYEQYF.

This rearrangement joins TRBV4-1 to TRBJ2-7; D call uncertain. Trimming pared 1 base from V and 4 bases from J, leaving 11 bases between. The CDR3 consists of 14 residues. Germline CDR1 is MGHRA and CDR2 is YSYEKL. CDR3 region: CASSQALLGYEQYF. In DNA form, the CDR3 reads TGCGCCAGCAGCCAAGCCCTTCTCGGGTACGAGCAGTACTTC.

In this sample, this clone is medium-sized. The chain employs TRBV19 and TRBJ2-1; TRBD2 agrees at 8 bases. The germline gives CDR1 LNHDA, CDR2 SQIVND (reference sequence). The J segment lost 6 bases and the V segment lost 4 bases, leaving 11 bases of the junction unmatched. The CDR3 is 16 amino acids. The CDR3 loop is CASSTQGLGVGNEQFF. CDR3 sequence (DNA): TGTGCCAGTAGTACACAGGGACTAGGGGTGGGCAATGAGCAGTTCTTC.

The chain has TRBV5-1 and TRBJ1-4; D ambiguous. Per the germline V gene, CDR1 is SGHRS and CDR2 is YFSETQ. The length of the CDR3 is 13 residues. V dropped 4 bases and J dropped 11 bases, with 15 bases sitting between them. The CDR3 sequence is CASSPGLGEKLFF. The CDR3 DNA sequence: TGCGCCAGCAGCCCAGGACTGGGAGAGAAACTGTTTTTT.

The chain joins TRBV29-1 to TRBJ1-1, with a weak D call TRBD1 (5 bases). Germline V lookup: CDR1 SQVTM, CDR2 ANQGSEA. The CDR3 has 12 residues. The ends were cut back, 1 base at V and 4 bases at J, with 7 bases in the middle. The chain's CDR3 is CSVEGRGTEAFF. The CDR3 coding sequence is TGCAGCGTTGAAGGAAGGGGCACTGAAGCTTTCTTT.

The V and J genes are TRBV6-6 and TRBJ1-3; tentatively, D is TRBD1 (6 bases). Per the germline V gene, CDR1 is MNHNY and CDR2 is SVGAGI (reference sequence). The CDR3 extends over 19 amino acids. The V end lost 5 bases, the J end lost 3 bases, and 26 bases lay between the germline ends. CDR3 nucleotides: TGTGCCAGCAGTCCCGACGGTTACTCCTCGGGGGCGAATGGAAACACCATATATTTT. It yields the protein CASSPDGYSSGANGNTIYF.

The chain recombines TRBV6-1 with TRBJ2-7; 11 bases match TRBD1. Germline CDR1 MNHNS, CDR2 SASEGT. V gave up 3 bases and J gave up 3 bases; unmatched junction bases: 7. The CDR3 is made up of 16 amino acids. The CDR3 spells CASSDLVGTGGYEQYF. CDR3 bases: TGTGCCAGCAGTGATCTTGTGGGGACAGGGGGCTACGAGCAGTACTTC.

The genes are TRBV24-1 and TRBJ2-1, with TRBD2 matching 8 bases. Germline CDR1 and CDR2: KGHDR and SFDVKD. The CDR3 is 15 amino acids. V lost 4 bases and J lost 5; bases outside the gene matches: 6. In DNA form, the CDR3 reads TGTGCCACCAGTGACCCAGCGGGAGCCCACAATGAGCAGTTCTTC. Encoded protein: CATSDPAGAHNEQFF.

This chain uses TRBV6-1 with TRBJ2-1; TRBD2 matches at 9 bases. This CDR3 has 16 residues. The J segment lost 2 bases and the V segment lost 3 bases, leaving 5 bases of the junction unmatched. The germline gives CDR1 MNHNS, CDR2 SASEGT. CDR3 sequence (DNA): TGTGCCAGCAGTGAGGGACTAGCCCTCCCCTACAATGAGCAGTTCTTC. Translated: CASSEGLALPYNEQFF.

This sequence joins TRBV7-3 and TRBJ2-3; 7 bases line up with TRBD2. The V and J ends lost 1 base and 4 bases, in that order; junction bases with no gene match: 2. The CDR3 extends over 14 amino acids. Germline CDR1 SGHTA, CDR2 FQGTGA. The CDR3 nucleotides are TGTGCCAGCAGCTTAAGCGGGAGTGCAGATACGCAGTATTTT. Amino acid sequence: CASSLSGSADTQYF.

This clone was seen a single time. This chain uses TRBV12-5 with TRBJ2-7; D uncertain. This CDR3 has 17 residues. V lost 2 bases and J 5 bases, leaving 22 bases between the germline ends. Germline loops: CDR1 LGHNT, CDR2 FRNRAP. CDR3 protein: CASGLFTWAGQRNEQYF. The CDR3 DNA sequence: TGTGCTAGTGGTTTGTTTACTTGGGCAGGCCAACGGAACGAGCAGTACTTC.

CDR3 sequence: CASSAQGNQPQHF. CDR3 DNA sequence: TGTGCCAGCAGTGCCCAGGGGAATCAGCCCCAGCATTTT. V and J are TRBV25-1 and TRBJ1-5, with D perhaps matching TRBD1 (6 bases). The CDR3 consists of 13 residues. Germline V gene sequence: CDR1 MGHDK, CDR2 SYGVNS. V lost 4 bases and J lost 4, with 8 bases in between.

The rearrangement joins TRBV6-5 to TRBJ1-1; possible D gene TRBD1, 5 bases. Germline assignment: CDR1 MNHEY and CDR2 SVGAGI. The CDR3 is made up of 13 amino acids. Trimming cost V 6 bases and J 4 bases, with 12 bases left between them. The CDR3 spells CASSSGGGTEAFF. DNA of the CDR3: TGTGCCAGCAGCAGTGGGGGGGGCACTGAAGCTTTCTTT.

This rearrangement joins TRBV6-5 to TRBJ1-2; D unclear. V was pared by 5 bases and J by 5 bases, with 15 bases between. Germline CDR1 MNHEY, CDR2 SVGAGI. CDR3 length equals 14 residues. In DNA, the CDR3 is TGTGCCAGCAGTAACCGGCGGTTGGGGTATGGCTACACCTTC. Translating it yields CASSNRRLGYGYTF.

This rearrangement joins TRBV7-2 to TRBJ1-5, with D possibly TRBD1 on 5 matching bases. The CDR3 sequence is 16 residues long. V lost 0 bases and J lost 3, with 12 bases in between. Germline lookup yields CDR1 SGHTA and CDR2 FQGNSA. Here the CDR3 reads CASSLAPAGTNQPQHF. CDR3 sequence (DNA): TGTGCCAGCAGCTTAGCGCCGGCCGGGACCAATCAGCCCCAGCATTTT.

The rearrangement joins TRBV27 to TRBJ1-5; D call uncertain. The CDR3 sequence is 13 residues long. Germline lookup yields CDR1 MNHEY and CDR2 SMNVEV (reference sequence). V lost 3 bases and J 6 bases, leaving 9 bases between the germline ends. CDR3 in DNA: TGTGCCAGCAGTTTCGGAGGCCCTCAGCCCCAGCATTTT. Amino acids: CASSFGGPQPQHF.

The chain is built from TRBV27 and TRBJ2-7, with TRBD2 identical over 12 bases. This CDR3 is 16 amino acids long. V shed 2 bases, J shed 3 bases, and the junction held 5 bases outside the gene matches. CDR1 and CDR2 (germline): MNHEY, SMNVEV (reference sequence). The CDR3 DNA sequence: TGTGCCAGCAGTTTACAGACTAGCGGGAGTCGCTACGAGCAGTACTTC. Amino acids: CASSLQTSGSRYEQYF.

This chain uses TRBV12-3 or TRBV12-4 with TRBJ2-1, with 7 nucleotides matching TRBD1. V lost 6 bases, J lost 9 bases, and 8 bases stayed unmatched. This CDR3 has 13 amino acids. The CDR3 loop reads CASRAGTDGEQFF. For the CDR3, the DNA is TGTGCCAGCAGGGCTGGGACAGACGGTGAGCAGTTCTTC.

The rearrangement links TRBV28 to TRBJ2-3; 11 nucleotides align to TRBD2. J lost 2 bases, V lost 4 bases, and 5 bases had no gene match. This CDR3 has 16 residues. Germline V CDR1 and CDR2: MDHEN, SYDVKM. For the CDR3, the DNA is TGTGCCAGCAGTTGGCGGACTAGCGGGTCCACAGATACGCAGTATTTT. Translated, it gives CASSWRTSGSTDTQYF.

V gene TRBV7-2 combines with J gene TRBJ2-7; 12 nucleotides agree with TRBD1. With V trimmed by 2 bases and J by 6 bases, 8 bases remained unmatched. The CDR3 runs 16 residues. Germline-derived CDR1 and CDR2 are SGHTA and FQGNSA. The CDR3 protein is CASSLTPGQGASEQYF. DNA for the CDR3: TGTGCCAGCAGCTTAACTCCGGGACAGGGGGCTTCCGAGCAGTACTTC. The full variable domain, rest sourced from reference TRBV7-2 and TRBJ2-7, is GAGVSQSPSNKVTEKGKDVELRCDPISGHTALYWYRQSLGQGLEFLIYFQGNSAPDKSGLPSDRFSAERTGGSVSTLTIQRTQQEDSAVYLCASSLTPGQGASEQYFGPGTRLTVT.

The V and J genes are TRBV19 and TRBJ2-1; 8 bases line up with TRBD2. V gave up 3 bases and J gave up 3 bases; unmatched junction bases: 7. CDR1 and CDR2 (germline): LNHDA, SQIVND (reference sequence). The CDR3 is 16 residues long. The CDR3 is CASSIVLAGFYNEQFF. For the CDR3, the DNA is TGTGCCAGTAGTATTGTCCTAGCGGGTTTCTACAATGAGCAGTTCTTC.

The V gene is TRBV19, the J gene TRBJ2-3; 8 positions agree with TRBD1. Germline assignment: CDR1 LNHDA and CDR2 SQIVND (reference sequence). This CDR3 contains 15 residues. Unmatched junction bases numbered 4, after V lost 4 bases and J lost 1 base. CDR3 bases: TGTGCCAGTAGTAGACAGGGGATAGGCACAGATACGCAGTATTTT. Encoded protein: CASSRQGIGTDTQYF.

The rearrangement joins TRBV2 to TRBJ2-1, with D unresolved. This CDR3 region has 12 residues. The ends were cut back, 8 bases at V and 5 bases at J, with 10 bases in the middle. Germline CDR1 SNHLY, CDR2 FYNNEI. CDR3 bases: TGTGCCAGCTCCAGAGACCACAATGAGCAGTTCTTC. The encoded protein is CASSRDHNEQFF.

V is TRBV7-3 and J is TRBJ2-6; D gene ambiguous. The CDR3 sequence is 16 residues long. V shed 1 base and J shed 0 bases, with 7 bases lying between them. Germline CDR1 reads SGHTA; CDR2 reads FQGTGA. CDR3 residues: CASSLKGFSGANVLTF. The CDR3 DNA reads TGTGCCAGCAGCTTAAAAGGGTTCTCTGGGGCCAACGTCCTGACTTTC.

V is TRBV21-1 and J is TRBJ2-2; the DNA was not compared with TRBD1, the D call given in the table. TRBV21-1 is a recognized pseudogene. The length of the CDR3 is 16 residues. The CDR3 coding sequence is TGTGCCAGCCCGCGACACCCTGCGTCGAACACCGGGGAGCTGTTTTTT. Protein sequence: CASPRHPASNTGELFF.

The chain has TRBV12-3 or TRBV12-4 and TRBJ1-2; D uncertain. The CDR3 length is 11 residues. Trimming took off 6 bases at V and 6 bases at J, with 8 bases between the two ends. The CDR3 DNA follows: TGTGCCAGCAGCTTCCCCCATGGCTACACCTTC. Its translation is CASSFPHGYTF.

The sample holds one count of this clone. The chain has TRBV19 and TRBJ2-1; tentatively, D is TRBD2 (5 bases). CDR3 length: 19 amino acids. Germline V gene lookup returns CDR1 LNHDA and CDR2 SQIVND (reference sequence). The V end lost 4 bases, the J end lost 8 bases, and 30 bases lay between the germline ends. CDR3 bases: TGTGCCAGTAGTACGCTTTCCCCCGATAGCGACCCTACACGGCATGAGCAGTTCTTC. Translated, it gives CASSTLSPDSDPTRHEQFF.

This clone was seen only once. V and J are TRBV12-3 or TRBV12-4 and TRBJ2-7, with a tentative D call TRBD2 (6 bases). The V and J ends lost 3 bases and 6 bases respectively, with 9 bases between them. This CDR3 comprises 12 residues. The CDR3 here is CASSFGRGEQYF. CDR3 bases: TGTGCCAGCAGTTTCGGGCGGGGCGAGCAGTACTTC.